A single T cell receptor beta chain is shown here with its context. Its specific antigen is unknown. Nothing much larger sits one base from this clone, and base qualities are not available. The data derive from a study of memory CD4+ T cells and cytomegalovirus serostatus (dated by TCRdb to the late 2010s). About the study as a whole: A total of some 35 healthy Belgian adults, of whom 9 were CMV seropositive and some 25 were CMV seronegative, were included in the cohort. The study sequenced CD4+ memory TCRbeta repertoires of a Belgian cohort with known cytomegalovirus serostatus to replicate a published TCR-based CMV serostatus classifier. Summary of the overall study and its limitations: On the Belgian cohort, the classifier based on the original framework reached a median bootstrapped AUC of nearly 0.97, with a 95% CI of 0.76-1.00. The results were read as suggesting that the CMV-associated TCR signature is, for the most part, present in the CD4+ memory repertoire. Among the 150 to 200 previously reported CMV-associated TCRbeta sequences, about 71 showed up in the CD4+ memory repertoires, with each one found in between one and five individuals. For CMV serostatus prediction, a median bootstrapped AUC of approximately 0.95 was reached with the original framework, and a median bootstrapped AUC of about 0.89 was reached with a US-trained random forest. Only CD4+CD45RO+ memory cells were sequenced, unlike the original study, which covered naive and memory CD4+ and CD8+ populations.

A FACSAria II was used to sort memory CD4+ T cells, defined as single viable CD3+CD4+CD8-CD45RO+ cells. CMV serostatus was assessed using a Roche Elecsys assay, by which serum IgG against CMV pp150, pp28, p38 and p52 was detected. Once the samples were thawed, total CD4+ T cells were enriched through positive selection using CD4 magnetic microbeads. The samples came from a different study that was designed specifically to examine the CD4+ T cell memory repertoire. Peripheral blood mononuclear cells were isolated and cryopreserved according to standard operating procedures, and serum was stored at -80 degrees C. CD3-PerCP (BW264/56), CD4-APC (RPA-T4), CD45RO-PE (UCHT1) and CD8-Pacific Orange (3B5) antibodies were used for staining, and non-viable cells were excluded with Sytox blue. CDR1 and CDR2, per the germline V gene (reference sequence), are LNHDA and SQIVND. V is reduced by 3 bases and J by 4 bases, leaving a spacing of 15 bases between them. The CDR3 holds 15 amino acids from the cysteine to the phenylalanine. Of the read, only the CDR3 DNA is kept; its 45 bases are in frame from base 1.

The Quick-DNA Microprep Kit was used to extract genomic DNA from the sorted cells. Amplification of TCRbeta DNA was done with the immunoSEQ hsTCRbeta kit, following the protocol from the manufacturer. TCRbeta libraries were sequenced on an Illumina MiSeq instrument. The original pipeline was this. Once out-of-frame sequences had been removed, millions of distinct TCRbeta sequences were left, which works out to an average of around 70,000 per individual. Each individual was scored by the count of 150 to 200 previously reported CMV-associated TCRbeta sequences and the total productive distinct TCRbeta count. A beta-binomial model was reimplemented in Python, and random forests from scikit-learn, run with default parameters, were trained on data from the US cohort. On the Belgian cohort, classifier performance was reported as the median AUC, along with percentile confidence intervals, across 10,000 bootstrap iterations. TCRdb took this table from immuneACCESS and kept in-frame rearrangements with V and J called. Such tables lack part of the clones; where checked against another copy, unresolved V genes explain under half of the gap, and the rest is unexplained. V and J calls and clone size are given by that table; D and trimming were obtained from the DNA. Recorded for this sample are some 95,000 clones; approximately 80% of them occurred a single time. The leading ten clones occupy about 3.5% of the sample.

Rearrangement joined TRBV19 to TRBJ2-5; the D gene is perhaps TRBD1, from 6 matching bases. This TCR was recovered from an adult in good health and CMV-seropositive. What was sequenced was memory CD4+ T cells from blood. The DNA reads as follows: TGTGCCAGTAGTATCAGGGCAGGACAGCGAGAGACCCAGTACTTC. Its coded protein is CASSIRAGQRETQYF. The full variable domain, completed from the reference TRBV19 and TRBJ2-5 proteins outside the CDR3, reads DGGITQSPKYLFRKEGQNVTLSCEQNLNHDAMYWYRQDPGQGLRLIYYSQIVNDFQKGDIAEGYSVSREKKESFPLTVTSAQKNPTAFYLCASSIRAGQRETQYFGPGTRLLVL.